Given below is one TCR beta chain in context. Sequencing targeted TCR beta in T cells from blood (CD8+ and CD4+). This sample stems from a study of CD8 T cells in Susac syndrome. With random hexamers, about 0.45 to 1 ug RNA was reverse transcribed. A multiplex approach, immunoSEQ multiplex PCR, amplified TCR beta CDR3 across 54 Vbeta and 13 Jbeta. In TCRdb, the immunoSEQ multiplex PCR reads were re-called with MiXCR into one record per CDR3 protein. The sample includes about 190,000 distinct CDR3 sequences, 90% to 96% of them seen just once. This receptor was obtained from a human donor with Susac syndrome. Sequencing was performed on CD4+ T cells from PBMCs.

DNA of the CDR3: TGTGCCAGCAGCCACACCGGGGAGCTGTTTTTT. Protein product: CASSHTGELFF. The rearrangement uses TRBV3-1 and TRBJ2-2, with D hard to call. CDR3 length: 11 amino acids. V was pared by 3 bases and J by 4 bases, with 0 bases between. Germline-derived CDR1 and CDR2 are LGHDT and YNNKEL (reference sequence).